Shown below are 15 T cell receptor beta chains from a single sample sequenced in a study of blood T cell repertoires in COVID-19. Repertoires were generated with immunoSEQ multiplex PCR, while TCRdb's copy carries only in-frame clones and drops some. The sample has hundreds of thousands of clones; 85% are singletons. Input material: peripheral blood. All receptors derive from a man in his fifties with active or convalescent COVID-19.

This clone was seen just once. The CDR3 loop is CASSVLGGPNTGELFF. The DNA for the CDR3 is TGTGCCAGCAGCGTTCTAGGGGGCCCGAACACCGGGGAGCTGTTTTTT. The chain combines TRBV9 with TRBJ2-2; TRBD1 matches 7 bases. Unmatched junction bases numbered 4, after V lost 2 bases and J lost 0 bases. There are 16 residues in the CDR3. Germline-derived CDR1 and CDR2 are SGDLS and YYNGEE.

As concerns this clone: An end of the junction differs from the germline gene, which may be a read error. V usage is TRBV7-6 and J usage is TRBJ2-6, with 8 bases aligning to TRBD1. This CDR3 contains 14 residues. The germline gives CDR1 SGHVS, CDR2 FNYEAQ. The CDR3 protein is CAISRGPGANVLTF. The DNA for the CDR3 is TGTGCCATCAGCAGGGGGCCTGGGGCCAACGTCCTGACTTTC.

The chain employs TRBV5-1 and TRBJ2-1; 7 bases are shared with TRBD2. Germline CDR1 is SGHRS and CDR2 is YFSETQ. J lost 2 bases, V lost 4 bases, and 6 bases had no gene match. This CDR3 has 15 residues. CDR3: CASSLTSYAYNEQFF. The DNA for the CDR3 is TGCGCCAGCAGCCTGACTAGCTACGCCTACAATGAGCAGTTCTTC.

V gene TRBV6-5 combines with J gene TRBJ2-7; 7 bases match TRBD1. The V gene's germline CDR1 is MNHEY and CDR2 SVGAGI. Trimming removed 0 bases from V and 1 base from J; junction bases left unmatched: 3. The CDR3 loop spans 15 amino acids. This CDR3 reads CASSYSTGQSYEQYF. CDR3 DNA: TGTGCCAGCAGTTACTCGACAGGGCAATCCTACGAGCAGTACTTC.

This clone was detected a few times. The chain carries TRBV19 and TRBJ1-2; 7 bases are a match to TRBD1. CDR3 length: 17 residues. V was pared by 5 bases and J by 1 base, with 13 bases of the junction left unmatched. Germline CDR1 LNHDA, CDR2 SQIVND (reference sequence). Here the CDR3 reads CASSYRDSEPYNYGYTF. The CDR3 DNA sequence: TGTGCCAGTAGTTACCGGGACAGCGAGCCTTATAACTATGGCTACACCTTC.

The chain is built from TRBV7-2 and TRBJ1-2; D remains ambiguous. This CDR3 has 15 amino acids. CDR1 is SGHTA and CDR2 is FQGNSA in the germline V gene. The ends were cut back, 1 base at V and 2 bases at J, with 11 bases in the middle. The CDR3 here is CASSLVSEGNYGYTF. CDR3 sequence (DNA): TGTGCCAGCAGCTTAGTTTCCGAGGGAAACTATGGCTACACCTTC.

In its sample, this clone was seen once. The chain recombines TRBV7-2 with TRBJ2-7; 14 bases align to TRBD2. V shed 5 bases, J shed 1 base, and the junction held 7 bases outside the gene matches. Germline V gives CDR1 SGHTA, CDR2 FQGNSA. The CDR3 length is 17 residues. CDR3 nucleotide sequence: TGTGCCAGCAGCCGGACCGGGACTAGCGGGAGTTCCTACGAGCAGTACTTC. The encoded protein is CASSRTGTSGSSYEQYF.

This chain uses TRBV19 with TRBJ1-2; 9 nucleotides agree with TRBD1. J was trimmed by 6 bases and V by 7 bases; bases with no gene match: 6. Germline-derived CDR1 and CDR2 are LNHDA and SQIVND (reference sequence). The CDR3 loop spans 13 amino acids. The CDR3 nucleotides read TGTGCCAGTAAGGGAACAGGGGGCGATGGCTACACCTTC. Residues: CASKGTGGDGYTF.

This clone was found a few times. V usage is TRBV12-3 or TRBV12-4 and J usage is TRBJ2-3, with D uncertain. The V end was cut by 3 bases, the J end by 7 bases, with 8 bases between. CDR3 size: 12 residues. The CDR3 spells CASSFSQYTQYF. The CDR3 nucleotides are TGTGCCAGCAGTTTTAGCCAGTATACGCAGTATTTT.

The rearrangement links TRBV2 to TRBJ2-1; 9 bases are a match to TRBD1. V trimming: 8 bases; J trimming: 7 bases; junction bases outside the gene matches: 6. This CDR3 comprises 13 residues. The V gene's germline CDR1 is SNHLY and CDR2 FYNNEI. CDR3 bases: TGTGCCAGCTCCGGGACAGGGTTTAATGAGCAGTTCTTC. Translation: CASSGTGFNEQFF. Combining the CDR3 with reference TRBV2 and TRBJ2-1 gives the whole variable domain EPEVTQTPSHQVTQMGQEVILRCVPISNHLYFYWYRQILGQKVEFLVSFYNNEISEKSEIFDDQFSVERPDGSNFTLKIRSTKLEDSAMYFCASSGTGFNEQFFGPGTRLTVL.

The rearrangement joins TRBV27 to TRBJ2-7; D call uncertain. CDR1 is MNHEY, CDR2 SMNVEV, per germline (reference sequence). CDR3 length: 11 amino acids. Trimming took off 6 bases at V and 0 bases at J, with 3 bases between the two ends. This CDR3 is CASRASYEQYF. The DNA for the CDR3 is TGTGCCAGCAGGGCCTCCTACGAGCAGTACTTC.

The chain has TRBV4-3 and TRBJ2-1; no reliable D call. This CDR3 is 13 amino acids long. In germline, CDR1 is LGHNA, CDR2 YSLEER. V lost 1 base and J 8 bases, leaving 9 bases between the germline ends. The CDR3 loop reads CASSQVVTDEQFF. CDR3 coding DNA: TGCGCCAGCAGCCAAGTAGTTACCGATGAGCAGTTCTTC.

This chain connects TRBV7-6 to TRBJ1-1; D unresolved. V lost 9 bases to trimming and J lost 1 base, with 12 bases between them. The CDR3 loop spans 13 amino acids. Germline lookup yields CDR1 SGHVS and CDR2 FNYEAQ. Here the CDR3 reads CASRSQENTEAFF. The DNA for the CDR3 is TGTGCCAGTCGTAGTCAGGAGAACACTGAAGCTTTCTTT.

The CDR3 is CASRAQGPGELFF. In DNA form, the CDR3 reads TGTGCCAGCAGGGCCCAGGGTCCCGGGGAGCTGTTTTTT. V and J are TRBV2 and TRBJ2-2; the D gene is possibly TRBD1 (5 bases). Trimming removed 6 bases at V and 6 bases at J, with 11 bases between. This CDR3 contains 13 residues. From germline, CDR1 is SNHLY and CDR2 FYNNEI.

CDR3 protein: CSASAQQGHNEQFF. The CDR3 bases are TGCAGTGCTAGTGCCCAACAGGGGCACAATGAGCAGTTCTTC. The gene calls are TRBV20-1 and TRBJ2-1; TRBD1 agrees at 7 bases. This CDR3 has 14 amino acids. CDR1 DFQATT and CDR2 SNEGSKA come from the germline V gene (reference sequence). V lost 3 bases to trimming and J lost 5 bases; unmatched junction nucleotides: 7.